Listed here is a single TCR beta chain. The specificity of this receptor is unknown. No base qualities exist here, and no much larger clone lies one base off it. These data are taken from a study of blood T cell repertoires in COVID-19 (dated by TCRdb to the early 2020s). Regarding the complete study: Samples covering the acute and convalescent phases of COVID-19 were provided by collaborators in the United States, Italy and Spain. The material from the prospective study consisted of cDNA or gDNA derived from T cells, B-cell-depleted T cells, or PBMCs. Subjects who had been exposed to COVID-19, were actively infected with it, or had recovered from it provided the deeply sampled blood TCRbeta repertoires that made up the dataset. The repertoires were released in a freely available public database intended as a resource for research on the immune response to SARS-CoV-2. Samples came from the ongoing ImmuneRACE study (first 160 participants) plus 1,254 subjects from 6 global collaborators. Sample metadata almost always included a de-identified subject ID, COVID-19 status, age in years and sex. Where available, HLA class I and class II types were obtained from metadata supplied by the sample provider rather than from assay-based typing. The research as a whole found: The amount of clinical and demographic metadata varied by source and participant and was provided uncurated.

In the prospective study, participants were about 18 to 95 years old, resided in 20 to 30 geographic areas of the United States, and were enrolled through a virtual design. To assign participants to cohorts, the prospective study relied on clinical history that participants themselves reported in a screening survey and a study questionnaire. Each participant in the prospective study had whole blood, serum and a nasopharyngeal or oropharyngeal swab collected by mobile phlebotomists. Prospective study participants could optionally give additional blood draws and questionnaires over an approximately two-month period. Before DNA extraction, prospective study blood samples were shipped either frozen or at room temperature. At the junction V is shortened by 4 bases and J by 5 bases; bases outside the gene matches: 2. CDR1 SQVTM and CDR2 ANQGSEA are derived from the germline V gene. Reading from cysteine to phenylalanine, the CDR3 counts 13 amino acids. Only the CDR3 DNA is retained, 39 bases long and in frame from the first base.

TCRbeta CDR3 regions were amplified from genomic DNA using the immunoSEQ Assay, a bias-controlled multiplex PCR. As for the original processing: The number of nucleated cells in each sample was estimated by amplification of reference gene primers within the assay. To quantify the absolute abundance of each unique TCRbeta CDR3 rearrangement, sequence reads were collapsed and filtered. For each sample, productive Simpson clonality was calculated as the square root of Simpson's diversity index across productive rearrangements. Imported from immuneACCESS, the table was reduced by TCRdb to in-frame sequences with V and J called. These copies leave out some clones; in studies compared against another copy, an unresolved V gene accounts for under half, and the cause of the remainder is not known. V and J calls plus clone size are reproduced from that table; the DNA served to infer D and trimming. In all, the sample holds 200,000 to 300,000 clones, and approximately 85% of those were seen once. Approximately 9% of the sample is taken by the ten largest.

The sequence was collected from a woman aged 50 to 60 with acute COVID-19. The source material was PBMCs or T cells enriched from blood (not recorded which). The V and J segments used are TRBV29-1 and TRBJ2-2, and TRBD1 matches 9 of the central bases. CDR3 reads: CSVGQGVTGELFF. The DNA sequence follows: TGCAGCGTTGGACAGGGGGTGACCGGGGAGCTGTTTTTT.